This TCR beta chain was retrieved from a study of T cells in Graves' hyperthyroidism and ophthalmopathy. Broader study findings: The model made its ophthalmopathy prediction, and onset followed a median approximately 6 months later.

V was clipped by 1 base and J by 4 bases; unmatched bases: 4. Germline CDR1 reads LGHNT; CDR2 reads FRNRAP. This CDR3 region has 15 residues. The sample holds many counts of this clonotype. The antigen is unknown. Clinical symptoms, serum thyroxine, TRAb, thyroid ultrasound and orbital computed tomography informed diagnoses. TCR beta CDR3 region amplification was performed from RNA transcripts. Using the HTBI primer set, a first-round RT-PCR was run on the TCR CDR3. In TCRdb, the multiplex PCR reads were re-called with MiXCR into one record per CDR3 protein. The table lists fewer than 350,000 distinct CDR3 sequences, about 15% of them singletons.

The sequence was collected from a woman aged 45 to 65 with Graves' hyperthyroidism that later progressed to Graves' ophthalmopathy. Sequences were obtained from blood. The gene calls are TRBV12-5 and TRBJ2-1, with 7 bases that match TRBD1. The CDR3 loop is CASGLGGTAYNEQFF. The CDR3 region has the DNA TGTGCTAGTGGTTTGGGTGGGACAGCTTACAATGAGCAGTTCTTC.